This T cell receptor beta chain was captured by sequencing in a study of response to subunit inactivated influenza vaccine. The CDR3 is 13 amino acids. The V end lost 7 bases, the J end lost 0 bases, and 10 bases lay between the germline ends. The V gene's germline CDR1 is SQVTM and CDR2 ANQGSEA. MiXCR, run by TCRdb on the RT-PCR reads, gives a single entry per CDR3 protein. The sample shows 500,000 or so distinct CDR3 sequences, more than 15% of them seen only once. The rearrangement uses TRBV29-1 and TRBJ2-4; D call uncertain. This clonotype originated in a man aged 50 to 69 who received an inactivated influenza vaccine. The source was CD4+ T cells sorted from PBMCs, collected around 25 months after vaccination. The CDR3: CSAFDGAKNIQYF. In DNA, the CDR3 is TGCAGCGCCTTTGACGGAGCCAAAAACATTCAGTACTTC.